This T cell receptor beta chain is drawn from a study of blood T cell repertoires in COVID-19. Overall study: Some COVID-19 samples were acute and others convalescent; all came from the United States, Italy and Spain. Sources were T cells, B-cell-depleted T cells, or PBMCs; the material itself was cDNA or gDNA.

Original data processing: Amplifying reference gene primers gave estimates of nucleated cell counts. Clones were sequenced by immunoSEQ multiplex PCR, and TCRdb holds only the in-frame ones, with some missing. The V and J calls and clone size are taken from that table; D and trimming were inferred from the DNA. The sample records about 280,000 clones, 83% being singletons. The CDR3 extends over 14 amino acids. Germline V lookup: CDR1 MNHEY, CDR2 SMNVEV (reference sequence). V dropped 2 bases and J dropped 2 bases, with 7 bases sitting between them. The gene calls are TRBV27 and TRBJ2-1; tentative D call: TRBD2 (5 bases). Sequenced input: peripheral blood. The clonotype comes from a woman aged 45 to 65 who had recovered from COVID-19. The CDR3 nucleotides are TGTGCCAGCAGTTTACGGGGTACCTACAATGAGCAGTTCTTC. This encodes CASSLRGTYNEQFF.